The T cell receptor (beta chain) under discussion was sequenced for a study of T cell responses to AZD1222 COVID-19 vaccine. Germline V gene data show CDR1 as LNHDA and CDR2 as SQIVND (reference sequence). The CDR3 runs to 15 residues. Trimming pared 1 base from V and 2 bases from J, leaving 10 bases between. Whole-study results and caveats: At baseline, seropositivity was found in only 5 to 7 AZD1222 recipients. Repertoire collection took place solely once the T cell response had peaked.

To note about this clone: Its antigen is currently unknown.

Some clones are missing from TCRdb's copy, which holds only in-frame ones; the method was immunoSEQ multiplex PCR. The table records under 200,000 clones, 87% of them present only once. This sequence was found in an adult who received the AZD1222 COVID-19 vaccine. The chain recombines TRBV19 with TRBJ2-3, with D tentatively TRBD2 (6 bases). The sample consisted of peripheral blood, taken 28 days after the second AZD1222 dose. This CDR3 is CASSIGGGYTDTQYF. The CDR3 DNA follows: TGTGCCAGTAGTATAGGTGGGGGGTACACAGATACGCAGTATTTT.